A selection of T cell receptor beta chains follows, all from one sample in a study of cytomegalovirus exposure and HLA in healthy donors. Only in-frame clones appear in the TCRdb table, and some are missing; sequencing was by immunoSEQ multiplex PCR. The table lists around 33,000 clones. Input material: PBMCs. The receptor source for this set is a woman in her forties in good health and CMV-seropositive. Each CDR3 is given with its conserved first and last residue. Fields, in order: V gene, D gene, J gene, CDR3 protein, CDR3 DNA. D genes are given only for firm matches.

>TRBV18|TRBD2|TRBJ2-7
CASSPREGESSYEQYF
TGTGCCAGCTCACCCCGGGAGGGTGAGAGCTCCTACGAGCAGTACTTC
>TRBV5-5|NA|TRBJ2-5
CASSFRVVGETQYF
TGTGCCAGCAGCTTCAGGGTTGTGGGAGAGACCCAGTACTTC
>TRBV18|NA|TRBJ1-1
CASSSTTRGAEAFF
TGTGCCAGCTCATCTACAACTCGGGGTGCCGAGGCTTTCTTT
>TRBV14|TRBD1|TRBJ2-2
CASSPGGDGTGELFF
TGTGCCAGCAGCCCAGGGGGCGATGGCACCGGGGAGCTGTTTTTT
>TRBV7-9|TRBD1|TRBJ1-2
CASSLGTTGGDGYTF
TGTGCCAGCAGCCTAGGAACCACAGGGGGCGATGGCTACACCTTC
>TRBV7-9|NA|TRBJ1-3
CASSLASQGNTIYF
TGTGCCAGCAGCCTAGCGTCCCAGGGAAACACCATATATTTT
>TRBV30|NA|TRBJ2-1
CACFASSDNEQFF
TGTGCCTGCTTTGCTAGCTCCGACAATGAGCAGTTCTTC
>TRBV6-5|NA|TRBJ2-7
CASSRDMRGGYEQYF
TGTGCCAGCAGTAGGGACATGCGCGGTGGCTACGAGCAGTACTTC
>TRBV7-2|NA|TRBJ2-1
CASSHPWGGGPSYNEQFF
TGTGCCAGCAGCCACCCCTGGGGGGGCGGACCGTCCTACAATGAGCAGTTCTTC
>TRBV10-3|TRBD2|TRBJ2-3
CAISRGAGDTDTQYF
TGTGCCATCAGTAGAGGAGCGGGGGACACAGATACGCAGTATTTT
>TRBV28|TRBD2|TRBJ2-7
CASRLAGDLDEQYF
TGTGCCAGCAGGCTAGCGGGAGATCTCGACGAGCAGTACTTC
>TRBV5-1|NA|TRBJ2-5
CASSLDGGGGETQYF
TGCGCCAGCAGCTTGGACGGGGGCGGGGGAGAGACCCAGTACTTC
>TRBV6-5|NA|TRBJ2-2
CASSRTTLNTGELFF
TGTGCCAGCAGCCGGACTACCTTGAACACCGGGGAGCTGTTTTTT
>TRBV9|NA|TRBJ2-1
CASSVGDYNEQFF
TGTGCCAGCAGCGTGGGAGACTACAATGAGCAGTTCTTC
>TRBV4-1|TRBD1|TRBJ1-5
CASSQSATGGYQPQHF
TGCGCCAGCAGCCAATCCGCTACAGGGGGTTATCAGCCCCAGCATTTT
>TRBV5-1|TRBD2|TRBJ2-5
CASSLRLAGEETQYF
TGCGCCAGCAGCTTACGACTAGCGGGAGAAGAGACCCAGTACTTC
>TRBV30|NA|TRBJ2-5
CAWSTPREYQETQYF
TGTGCCTGGAGTACCCCAAGAGAATACCAAGAGACCCAGTACTTC
>TRBV6-1|NA|TRBJ2-5
CASSDGRQETQYF
TGTGCCAGCAGTGATGGCAGACAAGAGACCCAGTACTTC
>TRBV5-6|TRBD1|TRBJ1-2
CASSLADRRIYGYTF
TGTGCCAGCAGCTTGGCGGACAGGCGAATCTATGGCTACACCTTC
>TRBV18|NA|TRBJ2-7
CASSPNQGISYEQYF
TGTGCCAGCTCACCAAATCAGGGTATAAGTTACGAGCAGTACTTC
>TRBV5-1|TRBD2|TRBJ2-1
CASKREGRDNEQFF
TGCGCCAGCAAGCGGGAGGGACGGGACAATGAGCAGTTCTTC
>TRBV30|NA|TRBJ2-7
CAWRYTGKNEQYF
TGTGCCTGGAGATATACAGGGAAAAACGAGCAGTACTTC